The 6 T cell receptor beta chains given below trace back to one sample, sequenced in a study of regulatory T cells in long-lasting Graves disease. In building TCR beta libraries, iRepertoire HTBI primers were used together with Arm-PCR of CDR3 regions. One entry per CDR3 protein results from TCRdb running MiXCR on the multiplex PCR reads. Of about 430,000 distinct CDR3 sequences in the sample, approximately 22% were seen once. As for time point: persistent/refractory GD, antithyroid drugs over 5 years with positive TRAb. Following extraction of RNA from PBMCs, that RNA was used to make the TCR library. The specimen was peripheral blood mononuclear cells (PBMCs), collected when the disease was refractory, from a patient treated with antithyroid drugs. Receptors originate from a female donor with Graves disease.

This clonotype occurred many times. The CDR3 bases are TGTGCCAGCAGCCCTCGGGACCTTGACGAGACCCAGTACTTC. This translates into CASSPRDLDETQYF. V is TRBV6-1 and J is TRBJ2-5; D tentatively reads TRBD1 or TRBD2 (5 bases each). V lost 6 bases, J lost 5 bases, and 16 bases lay in between. CDR3 size: 14 residues. Germline loops: CDR1 MNHNS, CDR2 SASEGT.

V gene TRBV7-6 combines with J gene TRBJ1-5; 7 nucleotides match TRBD1. V lost 3 bases to trimming and J lost 0 bases; unmatched junction nucleotides: 8. The CDR3 spans 17 residues. Germline CDR1 SGHVS, CDR2 FNYEAQ. The CDR3 sequence: CASSFAIDRDSNQPQHF. The CDR3 DNA reads as TGTGCCAGCAGCTTCGCCATTGACAGGGATAGCAATCAGCCCCAGCATTTT.

This chain uses TRBV5-6 with TRBJ2-1; TRBD2 matches 13 bases. The junction had 8 bases not matched to a gene; V was cut back by 4 bases and J by 7 bases. CDR3 length: 16 residues. Germline V gene sequence: CDR1 SGHDT, CDR2 YYEEEE. The CDR3 DNA sequence: TGTGCCAGCAGCGTTTCCGGGACTAGCGGGATTAATGAGCAGTTCTTC. This sequence encodes CASSVSGTSGINEQFF.

This clonotype came up many times. J is TRBJ1-1 and V is TRBV11-2; D not resolved. There are 13 residues in the CDR3. From germline, CDR1 is SGHAT and CDR2 FQNNGV. The ends were cut back, 5 bases at V and 7 bases at J, with 14 bases in the middle. The CDR3 sequence is CASSPWLGYEAFF. CDR3 DNA sequence: TGTGCCAGCAGCCCTTGGTTGGGTTATGAAGCTTTCTTT.

This clonotype was detected only a few times. The gene calls are TRBV6-1 and TRBJ2-7; TRBD2 agrees at 8 bases. With V trimmed by 4 bases and J by 3 bases, 5 bases remained unmatched. The CDR3 has 14 amino acids. The germline CDR1 and CDR2 sequences are MNHNS and SASEGT. Written as DNA, the CDR3 is TGTGCCAGCAGTGTCACGGGAGGGTACTACGAGCAGTACTTC. Its translation is CASSVTGGYYEQYF.

Of note for this clonotype: A much larger clone sits a single nucleotide away, making a read error possible. The missing conserved phenylalanine or tryptophan at the end of this CDR3 makes a read error likely. The chain links TRBV28 to TRBJ1-2; D unresolved. The CDR3 spans 14 residues. Germline CDR1 MDHEN, CDR2 SYDVKM. V lost 5 bases and J lost 0, with 10 bases in between. The CDR3: CASSLTITNYGYTL. CDR3 nucleotides: TGTGCCAGCAGTCTGACAATCACTAACTATGGCTACACCCTC.